This TCR beta chain was documented in a study of cytomegalovirus exposure and HLA in healthy donors. Across the whole study: Unique TCRs numbering roughly 85 million, obtained from HLA-typed donors, made up an early data release. Among over 350 genotyped donors, around 80% fell in the Caucasian-associated ancestry cluster.

A note on this clone: Its antigen is unidentified.

Trimming took 6 bases from V and 4 from J; bases not matched to a gene: 8. The germline V gene has CDR1 SEHNR and CDR2 FQNEAQ (reference sequence). CDR3 size: 16 residues. Study-level points and caveats: Most TCRs appeared rarely, but some public TCRs recurred in many donors. Investigators reported 150 to 200 TCR beta chains as tied to cytomegalovirus.

PCR primers comprised 60 Vbeta and 13 Jbeta primers. The repertoire was sequenced with immunoSEQ multiplex PCR; TCRdb's copy has only in-frame clones and lacks some. The sample consists of roughly 100,000 clones, about 74% of them appearing once. The sequenced sample consisted of PBMCs. V usage is TRBV7-9 and J usage is TRBJ2-2, with TRBD2 matching over 10 bases. The TCR was taken from a male donor in good health and CMV-seropositive. The CDR3 protein is CASRTGTSEGTGELFF. The DNA for the CDR3 is TGTGCCAGCAGGACCGGGACTAGCGAGGGCACCGGGGAGCTGTTTTTT.